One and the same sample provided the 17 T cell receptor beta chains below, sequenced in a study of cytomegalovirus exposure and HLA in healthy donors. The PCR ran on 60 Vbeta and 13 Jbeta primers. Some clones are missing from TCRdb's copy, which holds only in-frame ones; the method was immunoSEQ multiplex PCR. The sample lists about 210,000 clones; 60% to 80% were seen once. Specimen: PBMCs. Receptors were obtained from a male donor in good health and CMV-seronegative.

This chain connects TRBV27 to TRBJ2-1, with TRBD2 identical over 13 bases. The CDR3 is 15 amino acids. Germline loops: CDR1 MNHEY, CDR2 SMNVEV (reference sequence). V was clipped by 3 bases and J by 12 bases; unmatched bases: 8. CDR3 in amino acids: CASSLSRTSGSVQFF. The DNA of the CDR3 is TGTGCCAGCAGTTTGTCCCGGACTAGCGGGAGTGTGCAGTTCTTC.

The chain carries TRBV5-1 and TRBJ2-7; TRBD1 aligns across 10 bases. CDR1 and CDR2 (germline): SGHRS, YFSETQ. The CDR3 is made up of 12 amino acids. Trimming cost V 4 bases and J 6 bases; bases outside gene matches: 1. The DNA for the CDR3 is TGCGCCAGCAGCAGGACAGGGGGCGAGCAGTACTTC. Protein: CASSRTGGEQYF.

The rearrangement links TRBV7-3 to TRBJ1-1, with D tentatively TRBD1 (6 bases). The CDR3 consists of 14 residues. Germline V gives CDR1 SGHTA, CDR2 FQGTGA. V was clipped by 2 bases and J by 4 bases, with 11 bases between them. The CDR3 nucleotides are TGTGCCAGCAGCTTATACAGGGAGGGCACTGAAGCTTTCTTT. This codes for CASSLYREGTEAFF. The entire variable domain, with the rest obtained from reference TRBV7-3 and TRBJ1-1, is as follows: GAGVSQTPSNKVTEKGKYVELRCDPISGHTALYWYRQSLGQGPEFLIYFQGTGAADDSGLPNDRFFAVRPEGSVSTLKIQRTERGDSAVYLCASSLYREGTEAFFGQGTRLTVV.

Written as DNA, the CDR3 is TGTGCCAGCAGCCCGCAGGTGGGAGGGATGAACACTGAAGCTTTCTTT. It specifies CASSPQVGGMNTEAFF. The chain carries TRBV7-3 and TRBJ1-1; unclear D gene. The V end was cut by 5 bases, the J end by 0 bases, with 16 bases between. The CDR3 length is 16 residues. Per germline, CDR1 SGHTA and CDR2 FQGTGA.

CDR3 protein: CASSLALGGRAWGTDTQYF. The CDR3 nucleotides read TGTGCCAGCAGCTTAGCGCTTGGCGGGAGGGCCTGGGGCACAGATACGCAGTATTTT. The rearrangement links TRBV7-2 to TRBJ2-3; 9 positions match TRBD2. With V trimmed by 0 bases and J by 1 base, 11 bases remained unmatched. The germline V gene has CDR1 SGHTA and CDR2 FQGNSA. This CDR3 has 19 amino acids.

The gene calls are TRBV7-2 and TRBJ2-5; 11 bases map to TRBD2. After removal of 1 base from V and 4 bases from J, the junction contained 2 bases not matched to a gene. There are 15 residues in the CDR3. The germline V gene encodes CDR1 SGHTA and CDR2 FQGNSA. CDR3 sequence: CASSLVAGGPETQYF. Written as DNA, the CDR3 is TGTGCCAGCAGCTTAGTAGCGGGGGGGCCAGAGACCCAGTACTTC.

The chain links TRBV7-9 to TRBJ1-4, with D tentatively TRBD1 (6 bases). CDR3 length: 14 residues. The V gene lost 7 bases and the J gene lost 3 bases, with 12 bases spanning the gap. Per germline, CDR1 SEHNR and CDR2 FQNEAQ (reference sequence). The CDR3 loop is CASTVTGSNEKLFF. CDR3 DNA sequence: TGTGCCAGCACCGTTACAGGGTCTAATGAAAAACTGTTTTTT.

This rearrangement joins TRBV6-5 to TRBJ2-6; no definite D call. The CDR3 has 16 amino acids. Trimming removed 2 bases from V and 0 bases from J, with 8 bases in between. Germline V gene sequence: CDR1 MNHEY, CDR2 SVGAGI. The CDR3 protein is CASSYGDVSGANVLTF. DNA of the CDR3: TGTGCCAGCAGTTACGGAGATGTCTCTGGGGCCAACGTCCTGACTTTC.

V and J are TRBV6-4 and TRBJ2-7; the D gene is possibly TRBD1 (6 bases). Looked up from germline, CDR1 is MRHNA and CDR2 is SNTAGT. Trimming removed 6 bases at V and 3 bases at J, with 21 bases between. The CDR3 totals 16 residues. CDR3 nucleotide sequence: TGTGCCAGCAGGGAACACAGGGAAACAAATTACTACGAGCAGTACTTC. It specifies CASREHRETNYYEQYF.

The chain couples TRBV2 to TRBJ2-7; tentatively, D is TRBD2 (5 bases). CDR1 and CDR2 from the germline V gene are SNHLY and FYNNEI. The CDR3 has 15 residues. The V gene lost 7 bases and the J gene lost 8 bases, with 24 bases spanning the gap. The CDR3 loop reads CASTRIGESGFKQYF. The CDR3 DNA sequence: TGTGCCAGCACAAGGATCGGGGAATCGGGGTTCAAGCAGTACTTC.

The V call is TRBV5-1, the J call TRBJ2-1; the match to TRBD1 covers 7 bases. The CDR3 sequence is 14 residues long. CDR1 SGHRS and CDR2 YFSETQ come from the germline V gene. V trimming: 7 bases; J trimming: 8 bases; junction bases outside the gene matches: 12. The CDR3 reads CASGVFKGADEQFF. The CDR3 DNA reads TGCGCCAGCGGGGTTTTTAAGGGGGCGGATGAGCAGTTCTTC.

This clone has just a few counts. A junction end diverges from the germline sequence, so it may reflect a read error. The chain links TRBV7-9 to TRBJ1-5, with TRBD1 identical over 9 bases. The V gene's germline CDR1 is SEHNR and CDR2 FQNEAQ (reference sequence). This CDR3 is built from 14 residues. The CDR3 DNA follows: TGTTCCAGCAGCCCGACAGGGGGACTTCAGCCCCAGCATTTT. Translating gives CSSSPTGGLQPQHF.

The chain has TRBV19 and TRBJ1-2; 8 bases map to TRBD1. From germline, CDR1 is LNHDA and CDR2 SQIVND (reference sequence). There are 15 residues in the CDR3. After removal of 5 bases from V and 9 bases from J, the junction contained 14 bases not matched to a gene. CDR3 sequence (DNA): TGTGCCAGTAGTCCAGGGGCCGACAGGGGCCTGAGCTACACCTTC. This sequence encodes CASSPGADRGLSYTF.

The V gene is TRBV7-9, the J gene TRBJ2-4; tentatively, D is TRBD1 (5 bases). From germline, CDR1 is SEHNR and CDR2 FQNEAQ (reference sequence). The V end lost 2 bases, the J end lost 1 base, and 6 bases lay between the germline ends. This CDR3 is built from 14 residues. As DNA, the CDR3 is TGTGCCAGCAGCTTAACAGGCGCCAAAAACATTCAGTACTTC. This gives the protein CASSLTGAKNIQYF.

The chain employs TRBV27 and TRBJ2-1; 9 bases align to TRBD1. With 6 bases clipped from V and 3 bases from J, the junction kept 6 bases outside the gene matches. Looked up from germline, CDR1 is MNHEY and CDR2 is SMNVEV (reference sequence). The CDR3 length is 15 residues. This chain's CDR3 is CASRQGQGFYNEQFF. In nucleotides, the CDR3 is TGTGCCAGCAGGCAGGGACAGGGCTTCTACAATGAGCAGTTCTTC.

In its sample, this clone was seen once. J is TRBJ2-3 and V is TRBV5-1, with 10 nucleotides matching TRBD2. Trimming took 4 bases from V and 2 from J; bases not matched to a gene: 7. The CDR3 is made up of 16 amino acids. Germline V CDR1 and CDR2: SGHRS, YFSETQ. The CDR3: CASSPPSGGNTDTQYF. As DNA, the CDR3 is TGCGCCAGCAGCCCTCCTAGCGGGGGAAACACAGATACGCAGTATTTT.

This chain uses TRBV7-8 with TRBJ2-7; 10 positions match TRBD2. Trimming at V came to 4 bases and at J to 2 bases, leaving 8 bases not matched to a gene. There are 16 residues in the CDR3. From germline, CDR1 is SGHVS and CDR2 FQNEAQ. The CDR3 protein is CASSSSSSGSPYEQYF. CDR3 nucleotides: TGTGCCAGCAGCTCCTCCTCTAGCGGGAGCCCCTACGAGCAGTACTTC.